This paragraph reports one TCR beta chain. What it binds is unknown. This sample was included in a study of Ad26.COV2.S vaccination and SARS-CoV-2 variants. Findings of the study overall: Quantification of TCR breadth and depth may have yielded underestimates of total T cell responses. Spike-specific TCR breadth in vaccine recipients exceeded that seen in placebo recipients. Reportedly, spike-specific CD8+ and CD4+ T cell responses achieved substantial breadth once vaccination had taken place. Measurement of non-spike TCR breadth gave similar results in vaccine and placebo recipients.

The assay was immunoSEQ multiplex PCR, and TCRdb's table has in-frame clones only and misses some. The sample contains 350,000 to 400,000 clones, 80% to 90% of which appear only once. The treatment was: roughly 19 received Ad26.COV2.S at low or high dose, single or two shots; about 5 received placebo; per-sample allocation not given. Collection of samples fell on day 63 after the first vaccine or placebo injection. Sequencing used peripheral blood, obtained in a trial of Ad26.COV2.S vaccine versus placebo. The TCR originated in a person aged 18 to 65 who received the Ad26.COV2.S COVID-19 vaccine or a placebo.

Here the CDR3 reads CASSFGLAGVEQFF. The CDR3, as DNA: TGTGCCAGCAGCTTCGGTCTCGCCGGGGTTGAGCAGTTCTTC. This chain links TRBV7-9 with TRBJ2-1; D is perhaps TRBD2 (5 bases). Germline V lookup: CDR1 SEHNR, CDR2 FQNEAQ (reference sequence). Trimming stripped 3 bases from V and 9 bases from J, with 15 bases between. CDR3 length: 14 residues.